This TCR beta chain originates from a study of CD8+CD57+ T cells in acquired aplastic anemia. Study at large: Sorted CD4+ and CD8+ cells gave a mean 3.2 ug DNA, range roughly 0.19 to 30 ug.

Findings and limits, study-wide: Found in both controls and patients were approximately 30 CD8+ CDR3 sequences.

For this clonotype: Its antigen is currently unknown.

Germline lookup yields CDR1 SGHNT and CDR2 YENEEA. The CDR3 is made up of 13 amino acids. The ends were cut back, 3 bases at V and 3 bases at J, with 9 bases in the middle. According to the study, genomic DNA was the template for TCR beta VDJ and CDR3 profiling. TCRdb itself ran the reads through MiXCR, one entry per CDR3 protein. This sample has hundreds of thousands of distinct CDR3 sequences; roughly 68% occur once, and the top ten carry 3% to 4.5%. The sample taken for sequencing was sorted CD4+, CD8+, or CD8+CD57+ T cells (not recorded which) from PBMCs. This clonotype was sampled from a human donor in good health, serving as a control. The chain employs TRBV11-3 and TRBJ2-7; possible D gene TRBD2, 5 bases. The CDR3 DNA is TGTGCCAGCAGCTTTCTGGGGAGCTACGAGCAGTACGTC. Translated: CASSFLGSYEQYV.